These 17 T cell receptor beta chains originate from one sample sequenced in a study of blood T cell repertoires in COVID-19. Generated by immunoSEQ multiplex PCR, the TCRdb table keeps only in-frame clones and is missing some. The sample shows some 42,000 clones, around 85% of them seen only once. The specimen was peripheral blood. The receptors come from a man aged 50 to 59 with active COVID-19.

This clone showed up just once. J is TRBJ2-1 and V is TRBV6-2 or TRBV6-3; TRBD2 matches 12 bases. The CDR3 length is 17 residues. Germline V gene sequence: CDR1 MNHEY, CDR2 SVGEGT. With 5 bases clipped from V and 0 bases from J, the junction kept 5 bases outside the gene matches. CDR3 sequence (DNA): TGTGCCAGCAGTCAGGGACTAGCGGGTAGCTCCTACAATGAGCAGTTCTTC. It encodes CASSQGLAGSSYNEQFF.

This rearrangement joins TRBV7-2 to TRBJ1-5; D remains unclear. The ends were cut back, 6 bases at V and 7 bases at J, with 16 bases in the middle. The CDR3 is made up of 14 amino acids. The germline V gene encodes CDR1 SGHTA and CDR2 FQGNSA. The CDR3 is CASSPPGLPQPQHF. The CDR3 DNA is TGTGCCAGCAGTCCACCTGGGCTTCCCCAGCCCCAGCATTTT.

This rearrangement joins TRBV10-3 to TRBJ1-5; no reliable D call. The germline V gene encodes CDR1 ENHRY and CDR2 SYGVKD. The CDR3 consists of 12 residues. Trimming stripped 4 bases from V and 10 bases from J, with 11 bases between. CDR3 in DNA: TGTGCCATCAGTGTGGAGGCAGGCCCCCAGCATTTT. Translated: CAISVEAGPQHF.

The rearrangement joins TRBV27 to TRBJ2-6; D possibly corresponds to TRBD1 (6 bases). This CDR3 has 18 residues. CDR1 MNHEY and CDR2 SMNVEV come from the germline V gene (reference sequence). V lost 3 bases and J lost 1, with 16 bases in between. CDR3: CASSLGRGPLSGANVLTF. CDR3 coding DNA: TGTGCCAGCAGTTTGGGCAGGGGCCCTTTATCTGGGGCCAACGTCCTGACTTTC.

The chain employs TRBV11-2 and TRBJ2-1; 9 bases are a match to TRBD2. J lost 9 bases, V lost 1 base, and 7 bases had no gene match. Germline assignment: CDR1 SGHAT and CDR2 FQNNGV. The CDR3 runs to 15 residues. CDR3 sequence reads: CASSLVAGAISEQFF. The CDR3 DNA sequence: TGTGCCAGCAGCTTAGTAGCGGGAGCAATTAGTGAGCAGTTCTTC.

The J gene is TRBJ2-7, the V gene TRBV18; 8 bases map to TRBD2. The CDR3 extends over 15 amino acids. V dropped 6 bases and J dropped 0; count of bases not matched to a gene: 7. Germline V CDR1 and CDR2: KGHSH, LQKENI. CDR3 sequence: CASSPSGGGSYEQYF. CDR3 DNA: TGTGCCAGCTCGCCCTCGGGGGGGGGCTCCTACGAGCAGTACTTC.

The chain employs TRBV6-2 or TRBV6-3 and TRBJ2-7; 10 bases match TRBD2. This CDR3 has 15 amino acids. Trimming removed 6 bases from V and 5 bases from J; junction bases left unmatched: 10. Germline V gene data show CDR1 as MNHEY and CDR2 as SVGEGT. For the CDR3, the DNA is TGTGCCAGCAGCCTAGCGGGAGTGCTTTCAAACGAGCAGTACTTC. It translates to CASSLAGVLSNEQYF.

This clone was seen more than once but under ten times. The V and J genes are TRBV5-1 and TRBJ2-7, with D possibly matching TRBD1 (6 bases). Germline CDR1 SGHRS, CDR2 YFSETQ. V was cut by 4 bases and J by 6 bases, with 17 bases left in between. The CDR3 loop spans 14 amino acids. The CDR3 DNA follows: TGCGCCAGCAGCCAGGGACAAGTAGTAGGCGAGCAGTACTTC. Its protein product is CASSQGQVVGEQYF.

The V call is TRBV7-9, the J call TRBJ2-2; no clear D gene. V was trimmed by 3 bases and J by 4 bases, leaving 3 bases between them. The length of the CDR3 is 12 residues. Germline V gene data show CDR1 as SEHNR and CDR2 as FQNEAQ (reference sequence). The CDR3 nucleotides are TGTGCCAGCAGCTTCGGCACCGGGGAGCTGTTTTTT. Encoded protein: CASSFGTGELFF.

The chain recombines TRBV7-2 with TRBJ1-1; D uncertain. This CDR3 region has 14 residues. Germline lookup yields CDR1 SGHTA and CDR2 FQGNSA. The V end lost 1 base, the J end lost 5 bases, and 11 bases lay between the germline ends. The CDR3 DNA reads as TGTGCCAGCAGCTTAGGGGCGGGTAGGACTGAAGCTTTCTTT. Its translation: CASSLGAGRTEAFF.

The chain employs TRBV28 and TRBJ1-2; TRBD1 agrees at 9 bases. CDR1 is MDHEN, CDR2 SYDVKM, per germline. The CDR3 has 15 amino acids. The V and J ends lost 7 bases and 6 bases, in that order; junction bases with no gene match: 12. The chain's CDR3 is CASNTRGQGLDGYTF. The CDR3 DNA reads as TGTGCCAGCAACACGAGGGGACAGGGTTTGGATGGCTACACCTTC.

The rearrangement joins TRBV6-6 to TRBJ1-2; 7 bases line up with TRBD1. CDR1 MNHNY and CDR2 SVGAGI come from the germline V gene (reference sequence). After removal of 8 bases from V and 4 bases from J, the junction contained 7 bases not matched to a gene. This CDR3 comprises 13 residues. The CDR3 region has the DNA TGTGCCAGCGGAATATCAGGGGGCTATGGCTACACCTTC. It translates to CASGISGGYGYTF.

V and J are TRBV19 and TRBJ1-3, with a tentative D call TRBD1 (6 bases). Trimming pared 5 bases from V and 4 bases from J, leaving 18 bases between. The CDR3 contains 16 residues. From germline, CDR1 is LNHDA and CDR2 SQIVND (reference sequence). CDR3 sequence reads: CASSYRVGGVGNTIYF. CDR3 DNA: TGTGCCAGTAGTTACAGGGTGGGTGGTGTGGGAAACACCATATATTTT.

The chain carries TRBV5-6 and TRBJ2-2; the D gene is possibly TRBD1 (6 bases). Germline V gene sequence: CDR1 SGHDT, CDR2 YYEEEE. The ends were cut back, 5 bases at V and 1 base at J, with 6 bases in the middle. The CDR3 sequence is 13 residues long. The CDR3 DNA reads TGTGCCAGCAGGGGACAGAACACCGGGGAGCTGTTTTTT. Translation: CASRGQNTGELFF.

The gene calls are TRBV4-2 and TRBJ1-1; maybe TRBD1 (5 bases). Trimming removed 1 base from V and 8 bases from J, with 8 bases in between. In germline, CDR1 is LGHNA, CDR2 YNFKEQ. This CDR3 spans 12 amino acids. The CDR3, as DNA: TGTGCCAGCAGCCAAGGGAAGGGGGAAGCTTTCTTT. Translating it yields CASSQGKGEAFF.

The table lists this clone with a count of one. V usage is TRBV4-3 and J usage is TRBJ1-6; 9 bases are a match to TRBD1. With V trimmed by 1 base and J by 9 bases, 4 bases remained unmatched. The CDR3 runs to 15 residues. Germline CDR1 LGHNA, CDR2 YSLEER. CDR3 amino acids: CASSQVPGQGSPLHF. The CDR3 DNA reads TGCGCCAGCAGCCAAGTACCGGGACAGGGTTCACCCCTCCACTTT.

V usage is TRBV7-2 and J usage is TRBJ1-6; no clear D. The CDR3 is made up of 14 amino acids. The V end lost 4 bases, the J end lost 7 bases, and 11 bases lay between the germline ends. Germline V CDR1 and CDR2: SGHTA, FQGNSA. The CDR3 DNA sequence: TGTGCCAGCAGCTCCCCCGTGAGGAATTCACCCCTCCACTTT. It yields the protein CASSSPVRNSPLHF.